This T cell receptor (beta chain) was sequenced during a study of blood T cells in healthy people across ages. Whole-study results and caveats: The fall in TCR beta diversity per million T cells was roughly linear with age.

For this clonotype: The antigen remains unidentified. A much larger clone differs from this one at a single base, so this may be a read error.

V lost 5 bases, J lost 2 bases, and 10 bases lay in between. CDR1 and CDR2 (germline): DFQATT, SNEGSKA (reference sequence). The CDR3 has 13 residues. Together with a sample-barcoded 5' primer, a J-beta primer mix was included in a second PCR lasting roughly 6 to 12 cycles. Each CDR3 protein gets one entry after TCRdb re-called the 5' RACE reads with MiXCR. This table holds some 730,000 distinct CDR3 sequences, 20% to 25% found once. Sequenced: blood. The rearrangement uses TRBV20-1 and TRBJ1-5; possibly TRBD1 for D (5 bases). The sequence was obtained from a man in his sixties or seventies in good health. The CDR3 region is CSAGGGGNQPQHF. The CDR3 DNA follows: TGCAGTGCTGGGGGAGGGGGCAATCAGCCCCAGCATTTT.